This T cell receptor (beta chain) was identified in a study of Ad26.COV2.S vaccination and SARS-CoV-2 variants. Study details: Donor was assigned to the Ad26.COV2.S arm of trial COV1001. Once or twice, 56 days apart, Ad26.COV2.S was delivered intramuscularly. Points from the study as a whole: The study found similar non-spike TCR breadth in vaccine and placebo recipients.

Worth noting for this clone: Antigen unknown.

The sample's treatment: 15 to 20 received Ad26.COV2.S at low or high dose, single or two shots; about 5 received placebo; per-sample allocation not given. Sampling happened 63 days after the first vaccine or placebo injection. Data came from immunoSEQ multiplex PCR; TCRdb stores just in-frame clones and leaves some out. Seen here are about 680,000 clones, roughly 90% observed once, and the top ten hold approximately 1.5%. Losses at the gene ends were 6 bases for V and 4 bases for J; bases not matched to a gene: 7. CDR1 and CDR2 (germline): KGHSH, LQKENI. The CDR3 has 16 residues. The sequence was obtained from a person aged 18-65 years who received the Ad26.COV2.S COVID-19 vaccine or a placebo. The V and J genes are TRBV18 and TRBJ2-3; 13 bases agree with TRBD2. Sequencing used peripheral blood, obtained in a trial of Ad26.COV2.S vaccine versus placebo. CDR3: CASSLTSGRYADTQYF. CDR3 bases: TGTGCCAGCTCCCTGACTAGCGGGAGGTATGCAGATACGCAGTATTTT.